This T cell receptor beta chain was captured in a study of siplizumab effects on memory and regulatory T cells. Study-wide points: Poor capture below about 10^-5 frequency left most alloreactive clones unmapped to unstimulated subsets.

In regard to this clone: What it recognizes is unknown.

The germline V gene encodes CDR1 MNHNS and CDR2 SASEGT. Between the trimmed V and J ends, which lost 5 bases and 6 bases, there was a span of 8 bases. The CDR3 extends over 11 amino acids. Libraries were prepared by immunoSEQ multiplex PCR; TCRdb keeps only in-frame clonotypes and omits some of them. The sample lists more than 85,000 clones; approximately 92% were seen once. Sequencing was done on a sample of CD4+ T cells sorted from blood. The rearrangement joins TRBV6-1 to TRBJ2-7; the D gene is possibly TRBD2 (5 bases). The TCR sequence derives from a human donor in good health. CDR3 in amino acids: CASSYGVEQYF. The CDR3 DNA follows: TGTGCCAGCAGTTACGGGGTCGAGCAGTACTTC.